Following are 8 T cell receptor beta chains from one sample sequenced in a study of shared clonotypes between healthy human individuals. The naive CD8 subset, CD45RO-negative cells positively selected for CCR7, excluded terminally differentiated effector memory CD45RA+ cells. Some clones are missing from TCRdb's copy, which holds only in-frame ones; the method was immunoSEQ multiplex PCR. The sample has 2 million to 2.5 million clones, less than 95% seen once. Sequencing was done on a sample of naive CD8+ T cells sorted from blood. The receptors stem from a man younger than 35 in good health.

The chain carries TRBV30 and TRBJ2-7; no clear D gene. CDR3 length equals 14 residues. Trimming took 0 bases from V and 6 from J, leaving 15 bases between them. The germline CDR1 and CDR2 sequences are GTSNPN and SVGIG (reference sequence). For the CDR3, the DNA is TGTGCCTGGAGTGTGGTTGGGCCCCTGAGCGAGCAGTACTTC. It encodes CAWSVVGPLSEQYF.

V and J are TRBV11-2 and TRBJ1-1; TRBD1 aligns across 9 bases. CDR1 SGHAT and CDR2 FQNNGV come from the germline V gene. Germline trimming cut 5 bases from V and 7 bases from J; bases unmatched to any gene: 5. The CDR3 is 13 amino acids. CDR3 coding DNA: TGTGCCAGCAGCAACCGGGACAGGGTTGAAGCTTTCTTT. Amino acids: CASSNRDRVEAFF.

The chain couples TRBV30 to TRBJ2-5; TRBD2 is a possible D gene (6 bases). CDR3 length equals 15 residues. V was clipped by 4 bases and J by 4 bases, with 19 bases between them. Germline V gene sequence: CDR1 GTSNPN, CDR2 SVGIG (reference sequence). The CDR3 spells CAWTRIAALGETQYF. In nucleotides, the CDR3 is TGTGCCTGGACTCGGATAGCGGCCCTCGGAGAGACCCAGTACTTC.

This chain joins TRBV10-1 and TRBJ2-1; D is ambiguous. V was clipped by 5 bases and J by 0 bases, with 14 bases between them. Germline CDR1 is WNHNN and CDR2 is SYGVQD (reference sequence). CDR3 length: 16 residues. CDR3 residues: CASSSSGESSYNEQFF. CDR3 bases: TGCGCCAGCAGTTCCTCCGGCGAGAGCTCCTACAATGAGCAGTTCTTC.

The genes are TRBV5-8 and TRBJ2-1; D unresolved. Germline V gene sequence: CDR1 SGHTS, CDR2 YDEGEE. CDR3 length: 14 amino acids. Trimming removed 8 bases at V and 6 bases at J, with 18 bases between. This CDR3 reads CASGPLAWGNEQFF. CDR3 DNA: TGTGCCAGTGGACCATTAGCATGGGGCAATGAGCAGTTCTTC.

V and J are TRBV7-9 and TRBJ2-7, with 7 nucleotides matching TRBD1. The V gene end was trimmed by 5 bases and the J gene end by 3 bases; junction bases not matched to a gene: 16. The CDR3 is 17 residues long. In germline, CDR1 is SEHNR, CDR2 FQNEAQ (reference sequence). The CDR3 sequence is CASSPPIGQALVYEQYF. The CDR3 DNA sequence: TGTGCCAGCAGCCCCCCCATTGGACAGGCACTGGTCTACGAGCAGTACTTC.

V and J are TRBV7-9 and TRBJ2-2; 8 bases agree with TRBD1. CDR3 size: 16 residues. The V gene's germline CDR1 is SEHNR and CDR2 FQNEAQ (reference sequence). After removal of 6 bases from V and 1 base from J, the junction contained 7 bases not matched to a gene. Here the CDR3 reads CASSPTGTGNTGELFF. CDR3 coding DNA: TGTGCCAGCAGTCCGACCGGGACAGGGAACACCGGGGAGCTGTTTTTT.

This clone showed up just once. Here the CDR3 DNA reads TGTGCCAGCGAGCGGGAGTACAATGAGCAGTTCTTC. The encoded protein is CASEREYNEQFF. The V and J genes are TRBV7-8 and TRBJ2-1; 8 nucleotides align to TRBD2. Trimming removed 8 bases from V and 4 bases from J; junction bases left unmatched: 1. The CDR3 extends over 12 amino acids. The germline V gene has CDR1 SGHVS and CDR2 FQNEAQ.